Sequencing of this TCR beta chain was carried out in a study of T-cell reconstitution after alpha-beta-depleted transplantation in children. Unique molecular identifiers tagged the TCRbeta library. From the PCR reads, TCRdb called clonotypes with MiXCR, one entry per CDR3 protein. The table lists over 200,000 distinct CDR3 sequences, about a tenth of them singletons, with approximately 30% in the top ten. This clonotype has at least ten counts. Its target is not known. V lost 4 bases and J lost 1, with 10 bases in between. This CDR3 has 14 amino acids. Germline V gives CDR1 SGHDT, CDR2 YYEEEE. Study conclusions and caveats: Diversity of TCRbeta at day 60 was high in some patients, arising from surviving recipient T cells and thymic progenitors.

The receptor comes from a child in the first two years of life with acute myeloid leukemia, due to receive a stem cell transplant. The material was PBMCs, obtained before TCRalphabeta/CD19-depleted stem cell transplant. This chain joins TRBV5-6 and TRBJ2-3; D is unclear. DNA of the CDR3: TGTGCCAGCAGCCCTGGCATTGGCACAGATACGCAGTATTTT. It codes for CASSPGIGTDTQYF. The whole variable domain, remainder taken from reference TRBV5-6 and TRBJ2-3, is DAGVTQSPTHLIKTRGQQVTLRCSPKSGHDTVSWYQQALGQGPQFIFQYYEEEERQRGNFPDRFSGHQFPNYSSELNVNALLLGDSALYLCASSPGIGTDTQYFGPGTRLTVL.